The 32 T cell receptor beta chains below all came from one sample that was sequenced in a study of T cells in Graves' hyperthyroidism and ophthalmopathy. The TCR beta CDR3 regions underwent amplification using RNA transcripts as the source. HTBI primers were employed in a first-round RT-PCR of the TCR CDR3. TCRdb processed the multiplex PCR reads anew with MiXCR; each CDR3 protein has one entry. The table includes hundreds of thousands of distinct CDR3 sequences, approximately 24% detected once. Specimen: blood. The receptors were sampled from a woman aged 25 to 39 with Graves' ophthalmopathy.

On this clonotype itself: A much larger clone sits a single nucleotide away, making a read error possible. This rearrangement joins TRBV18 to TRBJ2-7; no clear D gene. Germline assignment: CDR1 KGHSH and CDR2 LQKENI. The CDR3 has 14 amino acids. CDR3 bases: TGTGCCAGCTCACCTTTGGCCGGAGAATACGAGCAGTGCTTC. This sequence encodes CASSPLAGEYEQCF.

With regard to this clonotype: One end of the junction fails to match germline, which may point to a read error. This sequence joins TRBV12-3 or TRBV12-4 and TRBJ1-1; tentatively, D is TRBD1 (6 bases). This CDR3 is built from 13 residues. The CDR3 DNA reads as TGTGCCAGCATCTCACTCGCTAGGACAGAAGCTTGCTTT. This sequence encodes CASISLARTEACF.

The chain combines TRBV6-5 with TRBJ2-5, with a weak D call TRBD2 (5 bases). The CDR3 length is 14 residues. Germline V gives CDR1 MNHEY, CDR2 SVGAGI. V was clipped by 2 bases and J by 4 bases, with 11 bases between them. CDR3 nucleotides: TGTGCCAGCAGTTACGACCTCGCGGGAGAGACCCAGTACTTC. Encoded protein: CASSYDLAGETQYF.

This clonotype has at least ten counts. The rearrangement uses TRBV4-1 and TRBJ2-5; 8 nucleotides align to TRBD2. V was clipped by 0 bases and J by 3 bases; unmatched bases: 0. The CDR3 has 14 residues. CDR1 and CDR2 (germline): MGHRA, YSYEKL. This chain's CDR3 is CASSQDGREETQYF. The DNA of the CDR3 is TGCGCCAGCAGCCAAGACGGGAGGGAAGAGACCCAGTACTTC.

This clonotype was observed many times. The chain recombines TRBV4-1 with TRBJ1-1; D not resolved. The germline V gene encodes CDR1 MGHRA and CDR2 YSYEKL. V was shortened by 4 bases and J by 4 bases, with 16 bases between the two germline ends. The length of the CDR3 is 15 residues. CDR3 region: CASSRPAEGSTEAFF. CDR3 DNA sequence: TGCGCCAGCAGCCGACCCGCGGAAGGTAGCACTGAAGCTTTCTTT.

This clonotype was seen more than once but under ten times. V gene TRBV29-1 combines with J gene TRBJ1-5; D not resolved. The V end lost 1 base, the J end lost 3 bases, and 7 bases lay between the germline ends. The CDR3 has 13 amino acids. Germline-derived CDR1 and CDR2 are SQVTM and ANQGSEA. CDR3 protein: CSVEVGVNQPQHF. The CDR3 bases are TGCAGCGTTGAAGTTGGGGTCAATCAGCCCCAGCATTTT.

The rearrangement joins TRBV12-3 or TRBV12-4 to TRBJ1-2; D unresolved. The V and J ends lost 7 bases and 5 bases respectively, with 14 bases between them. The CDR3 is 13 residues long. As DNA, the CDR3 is TGTGCCAGCATCCACGGGCCGGGGTATGGCTACACCTTC. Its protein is CASIHGPGYGYTF.

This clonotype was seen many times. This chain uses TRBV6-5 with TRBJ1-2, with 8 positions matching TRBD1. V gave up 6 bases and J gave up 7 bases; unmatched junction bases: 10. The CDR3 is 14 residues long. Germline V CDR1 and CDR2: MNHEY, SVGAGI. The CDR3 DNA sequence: TGTGCCAGCAGCAGCGGACAGGGAGGTAGTGGCTACACCTTC. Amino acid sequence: CASSSGQGGSGYTF.

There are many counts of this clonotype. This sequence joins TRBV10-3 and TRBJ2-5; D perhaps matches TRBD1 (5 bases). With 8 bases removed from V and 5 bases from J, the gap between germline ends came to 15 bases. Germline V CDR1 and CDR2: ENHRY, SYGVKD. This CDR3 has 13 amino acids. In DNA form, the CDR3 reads TGTGCCATCGGTGCCAGGGTGGATGAGACCCAGTACTTC. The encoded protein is CAIGARVDETQYF.

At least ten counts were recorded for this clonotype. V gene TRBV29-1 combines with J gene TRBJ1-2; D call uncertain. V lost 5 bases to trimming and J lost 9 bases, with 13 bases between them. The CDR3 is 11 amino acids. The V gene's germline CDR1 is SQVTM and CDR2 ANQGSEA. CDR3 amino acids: CSVLRSDSYTF. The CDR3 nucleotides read TGCAGCGTTCTCCGATCTGATAGCTACACCTTC.

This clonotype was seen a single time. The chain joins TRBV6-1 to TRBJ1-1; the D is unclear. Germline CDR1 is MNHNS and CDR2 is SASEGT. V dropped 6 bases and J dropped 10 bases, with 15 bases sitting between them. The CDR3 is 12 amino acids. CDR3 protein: CASRAGSLGAFF. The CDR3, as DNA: TGTGCCAGCAGAGCCGGGTCATTGGGAGCTTTCTTT.

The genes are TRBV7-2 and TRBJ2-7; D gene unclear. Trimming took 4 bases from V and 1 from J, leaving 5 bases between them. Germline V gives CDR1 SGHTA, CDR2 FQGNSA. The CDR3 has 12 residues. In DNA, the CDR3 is TGTGCCAGCAGCTACCTATCCTACGAGCAGTACGTC. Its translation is CASSYLSYEQYV.

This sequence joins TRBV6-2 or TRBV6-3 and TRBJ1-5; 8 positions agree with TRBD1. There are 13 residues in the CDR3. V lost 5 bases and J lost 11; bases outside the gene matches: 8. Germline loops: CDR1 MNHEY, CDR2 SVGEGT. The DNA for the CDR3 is TGTGCCAGCAGTGAGACAGGGGTATCCGCCCAGCATTTT. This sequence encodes CASSETGVSAQHF.

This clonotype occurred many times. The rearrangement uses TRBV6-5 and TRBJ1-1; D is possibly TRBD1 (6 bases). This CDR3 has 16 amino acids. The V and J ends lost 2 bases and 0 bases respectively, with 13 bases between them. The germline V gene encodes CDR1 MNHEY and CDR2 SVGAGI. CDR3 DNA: TGTGCCAGCAGTTACACAGGGTTGGAGGTGAACACTGAAGCTTTCTTT. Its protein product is CASSYTGLEVNTEAFF.

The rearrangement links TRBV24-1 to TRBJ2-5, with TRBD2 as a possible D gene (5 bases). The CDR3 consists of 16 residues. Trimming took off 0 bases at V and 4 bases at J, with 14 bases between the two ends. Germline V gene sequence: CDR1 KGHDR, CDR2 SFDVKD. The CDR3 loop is CATSDLVPVAGETQYF. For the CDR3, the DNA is TGTGCCACCAGTGATTTGGTGCCCGTTGCGGGAGAGACCCAGTACTTC.

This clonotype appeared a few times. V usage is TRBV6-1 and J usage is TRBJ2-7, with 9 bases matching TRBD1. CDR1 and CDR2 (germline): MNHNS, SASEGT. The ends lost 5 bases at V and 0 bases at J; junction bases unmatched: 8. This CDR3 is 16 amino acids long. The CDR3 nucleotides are TGTGCCAGCAGTCCAGATCGGACAGGGGTCTCCTACGAGCAGTACTTC. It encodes CASSPDRTGVSYEQYF.

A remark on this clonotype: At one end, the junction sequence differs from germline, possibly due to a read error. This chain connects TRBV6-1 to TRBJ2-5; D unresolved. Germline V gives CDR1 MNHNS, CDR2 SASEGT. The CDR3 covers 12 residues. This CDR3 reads CASIEMWETQYF. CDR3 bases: TGTGCCAGCATTGAAATGTGGGAGACCCAGTACTTC.

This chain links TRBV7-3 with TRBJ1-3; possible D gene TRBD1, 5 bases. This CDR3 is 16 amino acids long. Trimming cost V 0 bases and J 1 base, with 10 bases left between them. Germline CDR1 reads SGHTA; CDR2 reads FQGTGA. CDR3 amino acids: CASSLTGPASGNTIYF. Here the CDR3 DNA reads TGTGCCAGCAGCTTAACGGGGCCGGCTTCTGGAAACACCATATATTTT. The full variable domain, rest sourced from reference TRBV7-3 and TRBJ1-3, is GAGVSQTPSNKVTEKGKYVELRCDPISGHTALYWYRQSLGQGPEFLIYFQGTGAADDSGLPNDRFFAVRPEGSVSTLKIQRTERGDSAVYLCASSLTGPASGNTIYFGEGSWLTVV.

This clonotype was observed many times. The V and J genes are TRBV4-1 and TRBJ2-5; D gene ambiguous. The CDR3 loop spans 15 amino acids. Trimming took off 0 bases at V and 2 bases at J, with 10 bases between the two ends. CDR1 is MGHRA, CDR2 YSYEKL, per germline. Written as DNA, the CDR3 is TGCGCCAGCAGCCAAGAGGGCAGGTCGCAAGAGACCCAGTACTTC. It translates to CASSQEGRSQETQYF.

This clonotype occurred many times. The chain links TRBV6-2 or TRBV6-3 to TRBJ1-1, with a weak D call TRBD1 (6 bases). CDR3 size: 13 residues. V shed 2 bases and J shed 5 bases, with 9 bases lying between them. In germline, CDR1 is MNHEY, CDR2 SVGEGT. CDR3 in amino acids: CASSYGGRTEAFF. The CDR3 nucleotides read TGTGCCAGCAGTTACGGGGGCCGAACTGAAGCTTTCTTT.

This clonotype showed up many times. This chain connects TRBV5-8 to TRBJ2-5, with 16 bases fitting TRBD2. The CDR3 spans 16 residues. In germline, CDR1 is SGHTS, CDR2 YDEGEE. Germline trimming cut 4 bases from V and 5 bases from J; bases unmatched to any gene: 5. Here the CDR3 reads CASSPGTSGGVETQYF. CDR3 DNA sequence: TGTGCCAGCAGCCCCGGGACTAGCGGGGGGGTCGAGACCCAGTACTTC.

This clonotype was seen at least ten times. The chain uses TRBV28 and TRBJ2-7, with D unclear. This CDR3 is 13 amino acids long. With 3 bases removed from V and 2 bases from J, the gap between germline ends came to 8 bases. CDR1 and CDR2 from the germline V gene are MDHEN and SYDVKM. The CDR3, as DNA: TGTGCCAGCAGTTTGGGTGGGCCCTACGAGCAGTACTTC. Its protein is CASSLGGPYEQYF.

CDR3: CASSSGHQKPQHF. The CDR3 DNA is TGTGCCAGCAGCTCGGGACATCAGAAGCCCCAGCATTTT. The chain employs TRBV7-2 and TRBJ1-5; perhaps TRBD1 as D (6 bases). Looked up from germline, CDR1 is SGHTA and CDR2 is FQGNSA. The CDR3 consists of 13 residues. The V end lost 4 bases, the J end lost 8 bases, and 12 bases lay between the germline ends.

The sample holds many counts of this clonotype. The DNA of the CDR3 is TGTGCCAGCAGTTTATTCACCAGACAAGGGGAGCACTACGAGCAGTACTTC. Amino acids: CASSLFTRQGEHYEQYF. The chain is built from TRBV28 and TRBJ2-7; D is possibly TRBD1 or TRBD2 (5 bases each). V was cut by 1 base and J by 3 bases, with 19 bases left in between. CDR1 and CDR2 (germline): MDHEN, SYDVKM. The CDR3 length is 17 residues.

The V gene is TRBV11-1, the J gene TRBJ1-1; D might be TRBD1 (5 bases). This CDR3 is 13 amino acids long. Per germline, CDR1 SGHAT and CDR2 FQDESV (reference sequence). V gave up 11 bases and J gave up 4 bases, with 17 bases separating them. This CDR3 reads CAQSRQGGTEAFF. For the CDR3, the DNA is TGTGCCCAGTCGAGGCAGGGCGGCACTGAAGCTTTCTTT.

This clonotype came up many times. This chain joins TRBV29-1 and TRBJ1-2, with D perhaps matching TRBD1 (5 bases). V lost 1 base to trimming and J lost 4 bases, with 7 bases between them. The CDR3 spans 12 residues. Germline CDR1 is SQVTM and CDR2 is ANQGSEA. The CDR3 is CSVEVGTYGYTF. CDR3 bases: TGCAGCGTTGAAGTCGGGACCTATGGCTACACCTTC.

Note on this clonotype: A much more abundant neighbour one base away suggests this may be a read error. CDR3 sequence: CASSVGYFGDSYYEQYF. The CDR3, as DNA: TGTGCCAGCAGCGTAGGTTACTTTGGGGACAGCTACTACGAGCAGTACTTC. The V call is TRBV9, the J call TRBJ2-7, with 7 bases aligning to TRBD1. V was pared by 0 bases and J by 3 bases, with 12 bases of the junction left unmatched. This CDR3 is 17 amino acids long. Germline values: CDR1 SGDLS, CDR2 YYNGEE.

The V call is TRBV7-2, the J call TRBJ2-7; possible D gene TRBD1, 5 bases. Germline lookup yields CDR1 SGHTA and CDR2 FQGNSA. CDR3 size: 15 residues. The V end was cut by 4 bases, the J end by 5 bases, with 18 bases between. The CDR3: CASSSGLEIRHEQYF. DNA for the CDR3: TGTGCCAGCAGCTCAGGGCTAGAGATCAGGCACGAGCAGTACTTC.

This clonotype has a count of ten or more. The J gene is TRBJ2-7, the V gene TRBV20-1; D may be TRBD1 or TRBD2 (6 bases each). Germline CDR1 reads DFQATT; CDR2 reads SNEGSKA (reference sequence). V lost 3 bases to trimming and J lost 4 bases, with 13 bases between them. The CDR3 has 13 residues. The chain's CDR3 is CSASQGGGYEQYF. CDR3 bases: TGCAGTGCTAGCCAAGGAGGGGGTTACGAGCAGTACTTC.

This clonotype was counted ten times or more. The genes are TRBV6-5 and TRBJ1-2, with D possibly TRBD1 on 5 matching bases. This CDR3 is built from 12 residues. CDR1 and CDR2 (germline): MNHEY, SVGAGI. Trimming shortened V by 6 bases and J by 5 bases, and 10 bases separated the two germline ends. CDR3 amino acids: CASRGLGYGYTF. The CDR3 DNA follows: TGTGCCAGCAGGGGGCTCGGGTATGGCTACACCTTC.

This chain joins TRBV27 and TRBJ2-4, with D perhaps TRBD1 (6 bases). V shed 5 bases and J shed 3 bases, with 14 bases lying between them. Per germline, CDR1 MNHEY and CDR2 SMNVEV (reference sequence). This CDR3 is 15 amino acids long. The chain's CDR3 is CASSVISRGKNIQYF. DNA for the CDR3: TGTGCCAGCAGTGTCATTAGCAGGGGCAAAAACATTCAGTACTTC.

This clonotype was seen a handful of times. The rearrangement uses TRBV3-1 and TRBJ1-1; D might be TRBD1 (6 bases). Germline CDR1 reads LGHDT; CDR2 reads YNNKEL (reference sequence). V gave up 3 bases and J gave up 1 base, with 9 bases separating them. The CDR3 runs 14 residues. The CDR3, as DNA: TGTGCCAGCAGCCACAGGGGAGGGAACACTGAAGCTTTCTTT. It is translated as CASSHRGGNTEAFF.